This T cell receptor beta chain originates from a study of T-cell reconstitution after alpha-beta-depleted transplantation in children. Study-level findings and limits: The study reportedly traced alpha-beta T cells about two months after transplant to several hundred expanded graft clones. The high TCRbeta diversity at day 60 in some patients came from surviving recipient T cells and thymic progenitors. One year post-transplant, T-cell counts and diversity were largely derived from T cells produced anew.

For TCRbeta, the library was prepared with unique molecular identifiers. Via MiXCR, TCRdb re-called the PCR reads, giving one row per CDR3 protein. The repertoire holds about 600,000 distinct CDR3 sequences, roughly 23% seen once, with around an eighth in the top ten. Germline V gene data show CDR1 as SGHAT and CDR2 as FQNNGV. V gave up 5 bases and J gave up 3 bases, with 11 bases separating them. The CDR3 covers 13 residues. On this clonotype itself: What it binds is unknown.

The sequence came from a boy in the first two years of life who had a stem cell transplant for acute myeloid leukemia, so the T cells may come from the graft donor. This sample comprised PBMCs, mostly from graft donor cells, obtained 360 days after TCRalphabeta/CD19-depleted stem cell transplant. This rearrangement joins TRBV11-2 to TRBJ2-7; D may correspond to TRBD1 or TRBD2 (5 bases each). Here the CDR3 reads CASSGEGLYEQYF. The CDR3, as DNA: TGTGCCAGCAGCGGAGAGGGGCTCTACGAGCAGTACTTC.